The clone carrying this TCR beta chain was counted a few times. The CDR3 length is 15 residues. Trimming shortened V by 2 bases and J by 1 base, and 11 bases separated the two germline ends. The sample comes from a study of control samples from healthy donors and cancer patients. Profiling relied on immunoSEQ multiplex PCR, and the TCRdb table lists in-frame clones only, not all of them. This table has some 120,000 clones, over 75% appearing once. The chain links TRBV6-7 to TRBJ1-1; D is ambiguous. TRBV6-7 is given ORF status, its function remaining uncertain. The specimen sequenced was blood. The TCR originated in a man aged 55 to 69 in good health. The DNA of the CDR3 is TGTGCCAGCAGTTACCCAAGACGGCGGAACACTGAAGCTTTCTTT. Translating it yields CASSYPRRRNTEAFF.